The T cell receptor (beta chain) described here comes from a study of cytomegalovirus exposure and HLA in healthy donors. Looked up from germline, CDR1 is SQVTM and CDR2 is ANQGSEA. V gave up 4 bases and J gave up 14 bases; unmatched junction bases: 4. This CDR3 contains 10 residues. PCR involved 60 Vbeta and 13 Jbeta primers. Here immunoSEQ multiplex PCR was the method, and the copy in TCRdb shows in-frame clones only, minus some. The sample shows tens of thousands of clones, roughly four fifths of them seen only once. The V gene is TRBV29-1, the J gene TRBJ2-1, with 8 positions matching TRBD1. Material: PBMCs. This clonotype originated in a woman aged 45-60 years in good health and CMV-seropositive. CDR3 residues: CSVGQGKKFF. CDR3 nucleotide sequence: TGCAGCGTTGGACAGGGGAAGAAGTTCTTC.